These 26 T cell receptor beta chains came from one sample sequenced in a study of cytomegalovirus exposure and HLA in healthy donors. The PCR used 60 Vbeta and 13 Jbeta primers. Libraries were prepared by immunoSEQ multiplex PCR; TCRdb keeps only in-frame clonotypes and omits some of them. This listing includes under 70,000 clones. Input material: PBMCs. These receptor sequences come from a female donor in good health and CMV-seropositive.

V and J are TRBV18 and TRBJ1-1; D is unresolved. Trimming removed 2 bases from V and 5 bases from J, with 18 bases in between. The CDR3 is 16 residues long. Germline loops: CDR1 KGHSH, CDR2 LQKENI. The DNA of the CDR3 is TGTGCCAGCTCACCATTACGGGAAAGGGTAGGGACTGAAGCTTTCTTT. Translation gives CASSPLRERVGTEAFF.

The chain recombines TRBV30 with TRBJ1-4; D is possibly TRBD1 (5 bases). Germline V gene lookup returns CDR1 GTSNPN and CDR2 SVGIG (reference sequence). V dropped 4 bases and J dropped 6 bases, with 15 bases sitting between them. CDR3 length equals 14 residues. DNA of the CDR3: TGTGCCTGGAAATTCAGGGCACCGGATGAAAAACTGTTTTTT. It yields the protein CAWKFRAPDEKLFF.

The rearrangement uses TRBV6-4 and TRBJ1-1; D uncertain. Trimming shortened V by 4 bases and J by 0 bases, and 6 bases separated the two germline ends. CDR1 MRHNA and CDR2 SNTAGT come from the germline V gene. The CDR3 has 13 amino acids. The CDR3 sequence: CASSAKMNTEAFF. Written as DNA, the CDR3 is TGTGCCAGCAGTGCAAAAATGAACACTGAAGCTTTCTTT.

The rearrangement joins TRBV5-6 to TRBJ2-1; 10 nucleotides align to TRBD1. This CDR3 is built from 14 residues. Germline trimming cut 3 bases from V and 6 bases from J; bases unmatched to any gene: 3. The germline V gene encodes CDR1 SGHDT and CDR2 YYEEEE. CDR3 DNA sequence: TGTGCCAGCAGCTGGGACAGGGGCTCCAATGAGCAGTTCTTC. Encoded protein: CASSWDRGSNEQFF.

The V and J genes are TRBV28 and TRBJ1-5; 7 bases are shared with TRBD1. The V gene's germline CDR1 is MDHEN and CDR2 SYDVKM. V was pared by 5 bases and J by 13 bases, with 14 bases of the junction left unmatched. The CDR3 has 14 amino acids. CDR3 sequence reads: CASSPTGTAYHQHF. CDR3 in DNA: TGTGCCAGCAGTCCAACCGGGACAGCGTACCATCAGCATTTT. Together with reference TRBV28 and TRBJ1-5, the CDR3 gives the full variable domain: DVKVTQSSRYLVKRTGEKVFLECVQDMDHENMFWYRQDPGLGLRLIYFSYDVKMKEKGDIPEGYSVSREKKERFSLILESASTNQTSMYLCASSPTGTAYHQHFGDGTRLSIL.

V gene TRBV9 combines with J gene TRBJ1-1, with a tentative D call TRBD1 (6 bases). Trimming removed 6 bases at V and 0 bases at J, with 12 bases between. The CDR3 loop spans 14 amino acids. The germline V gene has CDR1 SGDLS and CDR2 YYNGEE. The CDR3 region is CASTVDRMNTEAFF. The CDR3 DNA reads TGTGCCAGCACCGTGGACAGAATGAACACTGAAGCTTTCTTT. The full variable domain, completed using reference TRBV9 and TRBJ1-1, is DSGVTQTPKHLITATGQRVTLRCSPRSGDLSVYWYQQSLDQGLQFLIQYYNGEERAKGNILERFSAQQFPDLHSELNLSSLELGDSALYFCASTVDRMNTEAFFGQGTRLTVV.

The CDR3 loop is CASSPSGGATEAFF. The CDR3, as DNA: TGTGCCAGCAGTCCATCGGGGGGGGCGACTGAAGCTTTCTTT. The V call is TRBV25-1, the J call TRBJ1-1; D perhaps matches TRBD1 (6 bases). CDR1 is MGHDK and CDR2 is SYGVNS in the germline V gene. The CDR3 sequence is 14 residues long. The ends were cut back, 5 bases at V and 5 bases at J, with 15 bases in the middle.

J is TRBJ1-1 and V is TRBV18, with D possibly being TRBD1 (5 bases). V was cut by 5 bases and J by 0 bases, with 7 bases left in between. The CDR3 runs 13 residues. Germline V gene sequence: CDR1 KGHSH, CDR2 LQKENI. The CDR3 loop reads CASSETVNTEAFF. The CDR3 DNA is TGTGCCAGCTCAGAGACAGTGAACACTGAAGCTTTCTTT.

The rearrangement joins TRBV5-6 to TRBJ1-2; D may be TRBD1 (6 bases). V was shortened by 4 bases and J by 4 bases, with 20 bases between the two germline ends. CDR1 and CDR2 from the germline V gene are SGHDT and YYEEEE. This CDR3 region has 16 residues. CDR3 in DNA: TGTGCCAGCAGCCGGAATCGACAGGTCGTGAGCTATGGCTACACCTTC. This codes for CASSRNRQVVSYGYTF. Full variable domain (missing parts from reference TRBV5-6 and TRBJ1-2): DAGVTQSPTHLIKTRGQQVTLRCSPKSGHDTVSWYQQALGQGPQFIFQYYEEEERQRGNFPDRFSGHQFPNYSSELNVNALLLGDSALYLCASSRNRQVVSYGYTFGSGTRLTVV.

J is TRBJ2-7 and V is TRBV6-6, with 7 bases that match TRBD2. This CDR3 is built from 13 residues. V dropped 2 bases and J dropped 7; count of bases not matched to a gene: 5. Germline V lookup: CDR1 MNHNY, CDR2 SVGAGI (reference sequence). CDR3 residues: CASSYSGVREQYF. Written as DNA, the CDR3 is TGTGCCAGCAGTTACAGCGGGGTGAGGGAGCAGTACTTC.

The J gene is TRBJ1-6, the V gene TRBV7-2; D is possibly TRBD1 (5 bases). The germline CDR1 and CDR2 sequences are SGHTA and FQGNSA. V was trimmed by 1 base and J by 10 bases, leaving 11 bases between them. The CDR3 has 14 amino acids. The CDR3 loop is CASSLGARVSPLHF. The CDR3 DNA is TGTGCCAGCAGCTTAGGGGCCAGGGTCTCACCCCTCCACTTT. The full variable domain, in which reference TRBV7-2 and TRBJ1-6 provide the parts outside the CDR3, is GAGVSQSPSNKVTEKGKDVELRCDPISGHTALYWYRQSLGQGLEFLIYFQGNSAPDKSGLPSDRFSAERTGGSVSTLTIQRTQQEDSAVYLCASSLGARVSPLHFGNGTRLTVT.

CDR3 in amino acids: CASSLGRADQPQHF. Here the CDR3 DNA reads TGTGCCAGCAGCTTGGGCAGGGCAGATCAGCCCCAGCATTTT. J is TRBJ1-5 and V is TRBV5-8; maybe TRBD1 (5 bases). CDR1 is SGHTS, CDR2 YDEGEE, per germline. CDR3 length equals 14 residues. With 0 bases removed from V and 5 bases from J, the gap between germline ends came to 9 bases.

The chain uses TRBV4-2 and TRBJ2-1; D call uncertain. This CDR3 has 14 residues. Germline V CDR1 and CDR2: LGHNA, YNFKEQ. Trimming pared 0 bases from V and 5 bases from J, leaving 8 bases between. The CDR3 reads CASSQDSLDNEQFF. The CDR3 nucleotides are TGTGCCAGCAGCCAAGATAGCCTCGACAATGAGCAGTTCTTC.

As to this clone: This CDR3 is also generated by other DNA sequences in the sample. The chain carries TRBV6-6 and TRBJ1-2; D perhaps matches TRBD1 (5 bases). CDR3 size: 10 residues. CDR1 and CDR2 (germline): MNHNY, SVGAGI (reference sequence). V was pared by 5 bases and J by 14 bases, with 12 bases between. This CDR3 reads CASSDSALTF. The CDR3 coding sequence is TGTGCCAGCAGTGACAGCGCTCTTACCTTC.

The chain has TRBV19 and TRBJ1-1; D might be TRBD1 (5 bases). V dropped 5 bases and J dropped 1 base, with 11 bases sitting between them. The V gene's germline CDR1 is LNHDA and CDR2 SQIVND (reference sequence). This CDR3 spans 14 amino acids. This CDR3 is CASSLADRNTEAFF. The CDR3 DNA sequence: TGTGCCAGTAGTCTCGCCGACAGGAACACTGAAGCTTTCTTT.

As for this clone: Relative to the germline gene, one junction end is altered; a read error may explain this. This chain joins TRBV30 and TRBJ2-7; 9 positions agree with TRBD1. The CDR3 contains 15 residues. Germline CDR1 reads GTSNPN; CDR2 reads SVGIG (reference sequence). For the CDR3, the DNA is TGTGCCGGGAGTGGGACCGGGACAGGGATGGGCGAGCAGTACTTC. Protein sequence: CAGSGTGTGMGEQYF. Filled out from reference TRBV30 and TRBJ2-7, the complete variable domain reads SQTIHQWPATLVQPVGSPLSLECTVEGTSNPNLYWYRQAAGRGLQLLFYSVGIGQISSEVPQNLSASRPQDRQFILSSKKLLLSDSGFYLCAGSGTGTGMGEQYFGPGTRLTVT.

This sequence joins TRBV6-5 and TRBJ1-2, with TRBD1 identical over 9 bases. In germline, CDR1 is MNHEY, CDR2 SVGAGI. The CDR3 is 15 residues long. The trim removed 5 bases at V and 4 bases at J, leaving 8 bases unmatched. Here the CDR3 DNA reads TGTGCCAGCAGTACCCTGACAGGGGGGACCTATGGCTACACCTTC. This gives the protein CASSTLTGGTYGYTF.

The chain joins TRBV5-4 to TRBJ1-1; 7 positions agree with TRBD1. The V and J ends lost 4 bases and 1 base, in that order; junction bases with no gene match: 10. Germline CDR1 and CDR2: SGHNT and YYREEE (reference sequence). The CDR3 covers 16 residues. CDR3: CASSSVPGQTNTEAFF. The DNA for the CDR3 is TGTGCCAGCAGCAGTGTACCGGGACAGACGAACACTGAAGCTTTCTTT.

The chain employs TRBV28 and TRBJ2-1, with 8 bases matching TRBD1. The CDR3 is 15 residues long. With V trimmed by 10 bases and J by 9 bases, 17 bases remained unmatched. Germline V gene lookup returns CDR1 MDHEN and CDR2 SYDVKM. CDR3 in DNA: TGTGCCACTGCACGTACGGGCAGGGGGCATGGTGAGCAGTTCTTC. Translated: CATARTGRGHGEQFF.

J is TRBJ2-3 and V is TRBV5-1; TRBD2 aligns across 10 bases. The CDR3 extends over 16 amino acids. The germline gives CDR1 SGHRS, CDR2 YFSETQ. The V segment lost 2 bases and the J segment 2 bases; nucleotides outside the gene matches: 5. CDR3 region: CASSFELAGFTDTQYF. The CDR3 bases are TGCGCCAGCAGCTTCGAACTAGCGGGATTCACAGATACGCAGTATTTT.

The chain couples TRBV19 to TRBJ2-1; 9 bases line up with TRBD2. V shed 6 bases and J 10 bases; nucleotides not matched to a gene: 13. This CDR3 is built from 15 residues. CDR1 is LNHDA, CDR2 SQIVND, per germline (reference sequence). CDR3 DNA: TGTGCCAGTAGCGGGCTAGCGGGGACCCTTCAGGAGCAGTTCTTC. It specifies CASSGLAGTLQEQFF.

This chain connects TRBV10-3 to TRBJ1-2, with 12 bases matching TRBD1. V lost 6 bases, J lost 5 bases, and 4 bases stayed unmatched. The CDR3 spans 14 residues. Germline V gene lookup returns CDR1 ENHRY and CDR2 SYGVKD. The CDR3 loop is CAIRPGQGAYGYTF. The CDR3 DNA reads TGTGCCATCAGGCCGGGACAGGGGGCATATGGCTACACCTTC.

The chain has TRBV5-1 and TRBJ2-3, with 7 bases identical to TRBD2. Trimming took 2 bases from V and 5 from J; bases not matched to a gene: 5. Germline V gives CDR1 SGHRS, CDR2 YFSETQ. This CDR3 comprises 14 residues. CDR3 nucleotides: TGCGCCAGCAGCTTCACTAGCGAGGTAGATACGCAGTATTTT. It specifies CASSFTSEVDTQYF.

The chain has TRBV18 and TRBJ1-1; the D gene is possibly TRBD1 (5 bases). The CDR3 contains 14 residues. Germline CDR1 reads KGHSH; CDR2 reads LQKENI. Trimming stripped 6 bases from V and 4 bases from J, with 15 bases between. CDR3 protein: CASSLSQGATEAFF. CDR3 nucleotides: TGTGCCAGCTCCCTTTCTCAAGGGGCCACTGAAGCTTTCTTT.

The CDR3 spells CASSPRVNTGELFF. DNA for the CDR3: TGTGCCAGCAGTCCGCGGGTGAACACCGGGGAGCTGTTTTTT. The gene calls are TRBV28 and TRBJ2-2; D is perhaps TRBD2 (5 bases). Germline values: CDR1 MDHEN, CDR2 SYDVKM. This CDR3 spans 14 amino acids. V lost 5 bases to trimming and J lost 1 base, with 8 bases between them.

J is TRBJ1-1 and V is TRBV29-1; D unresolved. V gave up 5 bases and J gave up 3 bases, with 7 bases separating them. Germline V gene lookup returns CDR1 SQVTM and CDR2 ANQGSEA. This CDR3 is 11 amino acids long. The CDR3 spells CSVLSDTEAFF. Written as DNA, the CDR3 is TGCAGCGTTCTATCGGACACTGAAGCTTTCTTT.